The clone carrying this T cell receptor (beta chain) was detected many times. Antigen specificity is unknown. The data stem from a study of T-cell memory formation after mild COVID-19. Regarding the study as a whole: The finding that pre-infection memory included some responding clones suggested that cross-reactive memory joined. Still unconfirmed is whether the second-wave clones peaking on day 37 recognized SARS-CoV-2.

Germline values: CDR1 SEHNR, CDR2 FQNEAQ (reference sequence). The CDR3 covers 11 residues. Trimming removed 5 bases at V and 5 bases at J, with 7 bases between. Using constant-segment primers, 5'RACE produced TCR alpha and TCR beta cDNA libraries carrying sample barcodes and UMIs. One entry per CDR3 protein, called by TCRdb with MiXCR from the 5' RACE reads. The table has fewer than 300,000 distinct CDR3 sequences, around 17% seen once; the top ten hold under 25%. This clonotype was sampled from a man younger than 35 who had mild COVID-19 (a few samples of this study predate the infection). Cell type and time point are not known. This chain connects TRBV7-9 to TRBJ2-7; D gene ambiguous. The sequencing sample was made of PBMCs or a T cell subset sorted from them (not recorded which). CDR3 DNA sequence: TGTGCCAGCAGCGATGGAGACGAGCAGTACTTC. It yields the protein CASSDGDEQYF.